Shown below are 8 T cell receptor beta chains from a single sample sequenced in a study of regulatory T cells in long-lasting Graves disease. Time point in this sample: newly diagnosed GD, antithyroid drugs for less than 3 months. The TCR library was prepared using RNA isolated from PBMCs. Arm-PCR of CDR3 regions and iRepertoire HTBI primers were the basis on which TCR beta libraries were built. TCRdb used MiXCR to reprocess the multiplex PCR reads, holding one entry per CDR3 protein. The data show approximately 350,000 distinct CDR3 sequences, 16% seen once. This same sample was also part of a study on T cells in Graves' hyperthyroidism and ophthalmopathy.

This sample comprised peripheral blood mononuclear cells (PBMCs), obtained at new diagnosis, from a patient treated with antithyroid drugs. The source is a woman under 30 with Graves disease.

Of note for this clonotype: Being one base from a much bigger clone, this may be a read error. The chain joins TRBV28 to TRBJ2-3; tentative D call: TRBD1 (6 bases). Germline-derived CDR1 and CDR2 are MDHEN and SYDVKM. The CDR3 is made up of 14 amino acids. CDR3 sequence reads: CTSSTGWHPDTQYF. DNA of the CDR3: TGTACCAGCAGTACAGGGTGGCATCCAGATACGCAGTATTTT.

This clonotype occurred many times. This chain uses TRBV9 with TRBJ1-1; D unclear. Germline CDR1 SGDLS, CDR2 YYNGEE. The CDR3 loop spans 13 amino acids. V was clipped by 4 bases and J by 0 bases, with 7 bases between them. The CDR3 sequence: CASSPMMNTEAFF. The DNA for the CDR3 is TGTGCCAGCAGCCCGATGATGAACACTGAAGCTTTCTTT.

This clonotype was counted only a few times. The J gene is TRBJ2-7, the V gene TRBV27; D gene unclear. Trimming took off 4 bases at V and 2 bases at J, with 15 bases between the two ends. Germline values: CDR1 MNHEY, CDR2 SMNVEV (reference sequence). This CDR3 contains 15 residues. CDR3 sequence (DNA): TGTGCCAGCAGTTATGAGCCCGCCGGCCCCTACGAGCAGTACTTC. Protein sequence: CASSYEPAGPYEQYF.

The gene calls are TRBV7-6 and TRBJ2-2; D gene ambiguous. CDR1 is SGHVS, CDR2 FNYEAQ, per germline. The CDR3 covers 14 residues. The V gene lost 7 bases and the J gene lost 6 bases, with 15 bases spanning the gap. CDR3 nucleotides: TGTGCCAGCACCTCGGATACACGCTCCGGGGAGCTGTTTTTT. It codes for CASTSDTRSGELFF.

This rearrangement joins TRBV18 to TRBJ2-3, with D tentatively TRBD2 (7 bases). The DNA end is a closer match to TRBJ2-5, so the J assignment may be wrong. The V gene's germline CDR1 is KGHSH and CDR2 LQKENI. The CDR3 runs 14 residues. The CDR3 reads CASSPRGGRETQYF. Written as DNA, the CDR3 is TGTGCCAGCTCACCACGGGGGGGGCGAGAGACCCAGTACTTC.

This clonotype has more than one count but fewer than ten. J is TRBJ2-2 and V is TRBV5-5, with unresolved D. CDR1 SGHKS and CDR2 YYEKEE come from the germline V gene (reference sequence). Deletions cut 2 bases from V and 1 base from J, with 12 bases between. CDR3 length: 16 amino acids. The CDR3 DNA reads TGTGCCAGCAGCTTTCAGTTGAGGCAGAACACCGGGGAGCTGTTTTTT. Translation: CASSFQLRQNTGELFF.

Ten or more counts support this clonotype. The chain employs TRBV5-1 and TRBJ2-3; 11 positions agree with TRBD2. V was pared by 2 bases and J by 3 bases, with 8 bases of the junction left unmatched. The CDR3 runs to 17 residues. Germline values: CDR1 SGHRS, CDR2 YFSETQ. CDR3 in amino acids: CASSFGLAGSGTDTQYF. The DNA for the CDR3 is TGCGCCAGCAGCTTCGGACTAGCGGGCTCAGGAACAGATACGCAGTATTTT.

The CDR3 DNA reads TGCGCCAGCAGTGCCGTCGGGGGCGTTGGAAACACCATATATTTT. Translated: CASSAVGGVGNTIYF. V is TRBV10-2 and J is TRBJ1-3; D is perhaps TRBD1 (6 bases). CDR1 is WSHSY, CDR2 SAAADI, per germline. V was trimmed by 4 bases and J by 3 bases, leaving 13 bases between them. The CDR3 is 15 residues long.